The subject of this entry is one T cell receptor beta chain. Its matching antigen is unknown. The CDR3 consists of 13 residues. Per germline, CDR1 MDHEN and CDR2 SYDVKM. Trimming cost V 5 bases and J 5 bases; bases outside gene matches: 5. These data belong to a study of cytomegalovirus exposure and HLA in healthy donors. The study, taken as a whole, reports: Cytomegalovirus-associated TCR beta chains were listed, numbering approximately 150.

Both 60 Vbeta primers and 13 Jbeta primers went into the PCR. Assay: immunoSEQ multiplex PCR; the TCRdb copy retains only in-frame clones and omits some. The table shows 110,000 to 150,000 clones, with around a tenth occurring only once. The sequence derives from a male donor in good health and CMV-seronegative. The sample was PBMCs. The chain couples TRBV28 to TRBJ1-1; 7 bases line up with TRBD1. CDR3 in amino acids: CASSPRGRTEAFF. CDR3 DNA: TGTGCCAGCAGTCCGAGGGGGCGGACTGAAGCTTTCTTT.